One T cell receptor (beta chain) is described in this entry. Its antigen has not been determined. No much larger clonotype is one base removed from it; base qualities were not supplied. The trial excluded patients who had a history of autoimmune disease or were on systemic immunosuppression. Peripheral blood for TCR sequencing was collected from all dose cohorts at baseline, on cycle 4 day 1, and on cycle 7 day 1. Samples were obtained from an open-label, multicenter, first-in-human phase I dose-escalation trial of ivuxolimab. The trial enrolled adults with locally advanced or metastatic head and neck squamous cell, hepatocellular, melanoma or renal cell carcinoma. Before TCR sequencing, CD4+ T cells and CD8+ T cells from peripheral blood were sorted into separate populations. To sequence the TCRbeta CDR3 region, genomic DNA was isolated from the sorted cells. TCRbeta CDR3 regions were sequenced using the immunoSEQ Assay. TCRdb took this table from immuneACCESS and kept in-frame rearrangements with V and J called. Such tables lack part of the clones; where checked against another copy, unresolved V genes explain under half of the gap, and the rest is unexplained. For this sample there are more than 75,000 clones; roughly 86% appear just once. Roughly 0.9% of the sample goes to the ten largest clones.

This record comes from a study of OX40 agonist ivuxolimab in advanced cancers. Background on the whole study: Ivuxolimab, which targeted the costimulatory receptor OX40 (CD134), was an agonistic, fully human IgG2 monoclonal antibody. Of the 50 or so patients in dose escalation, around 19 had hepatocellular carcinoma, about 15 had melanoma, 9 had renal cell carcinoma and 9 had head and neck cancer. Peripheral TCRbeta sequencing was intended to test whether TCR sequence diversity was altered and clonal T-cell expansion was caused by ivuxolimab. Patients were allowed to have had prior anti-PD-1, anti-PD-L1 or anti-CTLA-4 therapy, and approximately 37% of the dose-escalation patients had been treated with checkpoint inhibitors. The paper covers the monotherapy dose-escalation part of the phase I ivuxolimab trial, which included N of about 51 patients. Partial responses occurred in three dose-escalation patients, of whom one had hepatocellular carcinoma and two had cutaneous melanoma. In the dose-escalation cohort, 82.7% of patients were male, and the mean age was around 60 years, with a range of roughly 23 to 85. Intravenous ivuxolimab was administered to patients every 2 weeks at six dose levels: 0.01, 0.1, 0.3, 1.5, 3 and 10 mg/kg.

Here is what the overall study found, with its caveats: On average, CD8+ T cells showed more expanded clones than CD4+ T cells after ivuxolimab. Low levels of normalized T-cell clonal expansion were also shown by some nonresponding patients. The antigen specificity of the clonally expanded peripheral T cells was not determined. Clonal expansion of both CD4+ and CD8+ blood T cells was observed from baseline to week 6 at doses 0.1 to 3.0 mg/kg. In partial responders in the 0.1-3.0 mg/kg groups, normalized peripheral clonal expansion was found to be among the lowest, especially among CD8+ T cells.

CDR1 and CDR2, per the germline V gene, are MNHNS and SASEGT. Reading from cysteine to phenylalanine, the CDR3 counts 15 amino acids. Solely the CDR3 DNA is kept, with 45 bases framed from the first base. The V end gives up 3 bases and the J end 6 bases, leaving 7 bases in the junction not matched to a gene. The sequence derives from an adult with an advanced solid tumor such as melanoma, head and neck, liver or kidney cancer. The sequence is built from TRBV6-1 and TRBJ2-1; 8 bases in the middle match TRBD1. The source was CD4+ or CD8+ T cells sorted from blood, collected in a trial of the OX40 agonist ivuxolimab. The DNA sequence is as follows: TGTGCCAGCAGTGAGCAGGGGGCCTCGGTCAATGAGCAGTTCTTC. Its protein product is CASSEQGASVNEQFF.